This T cell receptor (beta chain) was captured in a study of blood T cell repertoires in COVID-19. As handled by the study authors: Amplification with reference gene primers provided the estimates of nucleated cell counts. Only in-frame clones appear in the TCRdb table, and some are missing; sequencing was by immunoSEQ multiplex PCR. V and J calls and clone size are those listed in that table; D and trimming were worked out from the DNA. The data show approximately 330,000 clones, 90% seen once. Trimming removed 0 bases from V and 4 bases from J, with 18 bases in between. Looked up from germline, CDR1 is MNHEY and CDR2 is SVGEGT. This CDR3 has 17 residues.

J is TRBJ1-2 and V is TRBV6-2 or TRBV6-3, with D uncertain. The sequenced material came from peripheral blood. The TCR comes from a woman aged 40 to 55 with COVID-19, enrolled during active disease. The CDR3 here is CASSYSTGSGDIYGYTF. The CDR3 DNA follows: TGTGCCAGCAGTTACTCGACGGGGTCAGGAGACATCTATGGCTACACCTTC.